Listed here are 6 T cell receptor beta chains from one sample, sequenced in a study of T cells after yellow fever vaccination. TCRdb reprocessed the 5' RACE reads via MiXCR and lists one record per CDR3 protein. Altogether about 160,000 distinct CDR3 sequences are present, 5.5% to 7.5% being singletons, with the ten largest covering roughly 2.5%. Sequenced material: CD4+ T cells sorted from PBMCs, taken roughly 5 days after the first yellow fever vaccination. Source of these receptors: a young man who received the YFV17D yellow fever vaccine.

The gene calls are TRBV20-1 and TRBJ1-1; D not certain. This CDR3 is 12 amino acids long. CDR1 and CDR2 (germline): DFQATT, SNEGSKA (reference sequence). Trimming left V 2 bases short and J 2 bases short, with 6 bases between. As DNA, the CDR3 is TGCAGTGCTAGATCCGATAACACTGAAGCTTTCTTT. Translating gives CSARSDNTEAFF.

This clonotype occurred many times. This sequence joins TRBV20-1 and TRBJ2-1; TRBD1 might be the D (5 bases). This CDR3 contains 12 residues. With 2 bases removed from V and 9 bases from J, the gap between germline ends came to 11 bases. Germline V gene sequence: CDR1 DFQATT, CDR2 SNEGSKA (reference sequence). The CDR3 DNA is TGCAGTGCTAGATTCCAGGGTGGTGAGCAGTTCTTC. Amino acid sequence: CSARFQGGEQFF.

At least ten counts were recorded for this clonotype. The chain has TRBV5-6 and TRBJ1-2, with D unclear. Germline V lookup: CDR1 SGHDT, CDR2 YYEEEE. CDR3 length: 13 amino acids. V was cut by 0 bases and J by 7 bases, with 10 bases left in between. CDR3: CASSLEPYGGYTF. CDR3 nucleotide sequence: TGTGCCAGCAGCTTGGAACCCTACGGTGGCTACACCTTC. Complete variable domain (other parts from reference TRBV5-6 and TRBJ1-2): DAGVTQSPTHLIKTRGQQVTLRCSPKSGHDTVSWYQQALGQGPQFIFQYYEEEERQRGNFPDRFSGHQFPNYSSELNVNALLLGDSALYLCASSLEPYGGYTFGSGTRLTVV.

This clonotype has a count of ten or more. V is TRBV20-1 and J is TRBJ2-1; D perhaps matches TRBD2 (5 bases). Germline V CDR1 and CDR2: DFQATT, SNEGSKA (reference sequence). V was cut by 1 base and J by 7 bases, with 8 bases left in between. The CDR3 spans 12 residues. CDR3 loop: CSARVGGNEQFF. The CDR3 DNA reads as TGCAGTGCTAGAGTAGGAGGAAATGAGCAGTTCTTC.

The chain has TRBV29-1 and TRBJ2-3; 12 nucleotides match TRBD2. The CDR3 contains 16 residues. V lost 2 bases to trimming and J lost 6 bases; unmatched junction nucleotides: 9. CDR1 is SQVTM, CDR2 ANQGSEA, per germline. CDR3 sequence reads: CSVERLAGGLGDTQYF. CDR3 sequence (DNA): TGCAGCGTTGAACGGCTAGCGGGGGGGTTAGGGGATACGCAGTATTTT.

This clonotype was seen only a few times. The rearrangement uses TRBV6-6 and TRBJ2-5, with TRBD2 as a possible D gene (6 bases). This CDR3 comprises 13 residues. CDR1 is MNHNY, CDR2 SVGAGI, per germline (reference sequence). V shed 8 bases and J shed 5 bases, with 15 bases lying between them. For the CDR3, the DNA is TGTGCCAGCCGAGAGACTAGTATGGAGACCCAGTACTTC. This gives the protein CASRETSMETQYF.